Sequencing of this T cell receptor (beta chain) was carried out in a study of blood T cell repertoires in COVID-19. Assay: immunoSEQ multiplex PCR; the TCRdb copy retains only in-frame clones and omits some. This table has approximately 82,000 clones, around four fifths appearing once. This CDR3 region has 18 residues. The trim removed 2 bases at V and 5 bases at J, leaving 11 bases unmatched. CDR1 LGHDT and CDR2 YNNKEL come from the germline V gene (reference sequence). Material for sequencing was peripheral blood. This receptor was identified in a woman between 65 and 79 years old with active or convalescent COVID-19. The V and J genes are TRBV3-1 (or the pseudogene TRBV3-2) and TRBJ2-3; 12 bases agree with TRBD2. The CDR3 bases are TGTGCCAGCAGCCAACGTCTAGCGGGGGGGCGAGTTGGAGATACGCAGTATTTT. Residues: CASSQRLAGGRVGDTQYF.